Listed below are T cell receptor beta chains from one sample, sequenced in a study of lymphopenia after photon versus proton radiotherapy. The repertoire was sequenced with immunoSEQ multiplex PCR; TCRdb's copy has only in-frame clones and lacks some. The profile shows 35,000 to 40,000 clones, approximately 81% of them singletons. Sample: peripheral blood, taken from a patient treated with photon-based radiotherapy. Receptor source: a man in his forties or fifties with gastric cancer. CDR3s include the opening cysteine and the closing phenylalanine or tryptophan. The D gene is left open where the match is weak. Clone size, where shown, is once, few, many, or a class for clones that have expanded.

- | TRBJ2-4 | - | TRBV30 | TGTGCCTGGGGACCGGGGGTCAAAAACATTCAGTACTTC | CAWGPGVKNIQYF
- | TRBJ1-1 | - | TRBV27 | TGTGCCAGCAGCCTTCAGGGCATGAACACTGAAGCTTTCTTT | CASSLQGMNTEAFF
- | TRBJ2-1 | TRBD2 | TRBV6-1 | TGTGCCAGCAGTGGGACCGGGACTAAATACAATGAGCAGTTCTTC | CASSGTGTKYNEQFF
- | TRBJ2-3 | TRBD2 | TRBV5-4 | TGTGCCAGCAGCTTGGGAGGAGCGGGAGGGGGAGATACGCAGTATTTT | CASSLGGAGGGDTQYF
- | TRBJ1-2 | - | TRBV29-1 | TGCAGCGTCGGACCGGACCGACAGAGTAACGAGGTTTATGGCTACACCTTC | CSVGPDRQSNEVYGYTF
- | TRBJ2-1 | TRBD1 | TRBV27 | TGTGCCAGCAGTTTATGGCAGGGGGCCGGTGAGCAGTTCTTC | CASSLWQGAGEQFF
- | TRBJ1-1 | - | TRBV6-1 | TGTGCCAGCAGTGAGGGGGAGAACACTGAAGCTTTCTTT | CASSEGENTEAFF
few | TRBJ1-2 | - | TRBV28 | TGTGCCAGCAGTTCCATCCCGAGCGGCTACACCTTC | CASSSIPSGYTF
- | TRBJ2-2 | - | TRBV5-1 | TGCGCCAGCAGTGTAGGGCCCACCGGGGAGCTGTTTTTT | CASSVGPTGELFF
- | TRBJ1-1 | TRBD1 | TRBV9 | TGTGCCAGCAGCGAGGGACAGAGGAACACTGAAGCTTTCTTT | CASSEGQRNTEAFF
- | TRBJ2-2 | - | TRBV10-2 | TGCGCCAGCAGTGAGGGATCCGGGGAGCTGTTTTTT | CASSEGSGELFF
- | TRBJ1-2 | - | TRBV28 | TGTGCCAGCAGTTTTACAGGATCCTATGGCTACACCTTC | CASSFTGSYGYTF
once | TRBJ1-4 | - | TRBV5-4 | TGTGCCAGCAGCTTAGGGCGAGGAGTAAATGAAAAACTGTTTTTT | CASSLGRGVNEKLFF
- | TRBJ1-4 | - | TRBV19 | TGTGCCAGTGCGCCCGGGACCATCGGTAGTGAAAAACTGTTTTTT | CASAPGTIGSEKLFF
- | TRBJ2-2 | - | TRBV18 | TGTGCCAGCTCACCGCCCGGGACGGACCCCGGGGAGCTGTTTTTT | CASSPPGTDPGELFF
- | TRBJ2-2 | - | TRBV5-1 | TGCGCCAGCAGCTGGACACCTTTCCAAACCCGCACGAACACCGGGGAGCTGTTTTTT | CASSWTPFQTRTNTGELFF
- | TRBJ2-1 | TRBD2 | TRBV5-1 | TGCGCCAGCAGCATCACACCGGGACTAGCGGGAGGGCCGGTTGAGCAGTTCTTC | CASSITPGLAGGPVEQFF
- | TRBJ2-2 | - | TRBV5-1 | TGCGCCAGCAGCTCGGGGAGTCAGCTCACCGGGGAGCTGTTTTTT | CASSSGSQLTGELFF
medium-sized | TRBJ1-5 | - | TRBV7-9 | TGTGCCAGCAGCTCCAACGGGGAAAGCAATCAGCCCCAGCATTTT | CASSSNGESNQPQHF
- | TRBJ1-2 | - | TRBV5-1 | TGCGCCAGCAGCTTGGATGGGGACGGGGGGCTAATGGGCGGCTATGGCTACACCTTC | CASSLDGDGGLMGGYGYTF
- | TRBJ2-1 | - | TRBV4-3 | TGCGCCAGCAGCCCCGAGACAGCCTACAATGAGCAGTTCTTC | CASSPETAYNEQFF
- | TRBJ1-3 | - | TRBV18 | TGTGCCAGCTCACCCAACACCTCTGGAAACACCATATATTTT | CASSPNTSGNTIYF
- | TRBJ2-7 | TRBD1 | TRBV27 | TGTGCCAGCAGTCTGGGACAGGGGGCTACCTACGAGCAGTACTTC | CASSLGQGATYEQYF
once | TRBJ2-3 | - | TRBV7-2 | TGTGCCAGCACCCTTGGCCTAGGTTTTTCTGATACGCAGTATTTT | CASTLGLGFSDTQYF
few | TRBJ2-1 | TRBD1 | TRBV6-5 | TGTGCCAGCAGCCCAACAGGGGGGTCCTACAATGAGCAGTTCTTC | CASSPTGGSYNEQFF
once | TRBJ1-1 | TRBD1 | TRBV19 | TGTGCCAGCCTGGACAGGGGGCAACTAGTGGTGAACACTGAAGCTTTCTTT | CASLDRGQLVVNTEAFF
- | TRBJ1-1 | - | TRBV6-1 | TGTGCCAGCAGTTTCAAGGGCTGGAACACTGAAGCTTTCTTT | CASSFKGWNTEAFF
- | TRBJ2-5 | - | TRBV5-6 | TGTGCCAGCAGCTTGGAAGGCCTGACCCAGTACTTC | CASSLEGLTQYF
- | TRBJ2-7 | - | TRBV6-1 | TGTGCCAGTGCGGCCTTATACGAGCAGTACTTC | CASAALYEQYF
- | TRBJ1-1 | - | TRBV6-6 | TGTGCCAGCAGTTACTCGAAGGGGATTAGGGACACTGAAGCTTTCTTT | CASSYSKGIRDTEAFF
- | TRBJ1-1 | TRBD1 | TRBV28 | TGTGCCAGCACGACAGGGGGCGCGGGTACTGAAGCTTTCTTT | CASTTGGAGTEAFF
- | TRBJ2-1 | - | TRBV29-1 | TGCAGCGTCGCCGGGGGTTTTTCGGGGGATGAGCAGTTCTTC | CSVAGGFSGDEQFF
- | TRBJ1-5 | - | TRBV9 | TGTGCCAGCAGCCCGTGGCCCGGGCCCAATCAGCCCCAGCATTTT | CASSPWPGPNQPQHF
- | TRBJ2-1 | - | TRBV9 | TGTGCCAGCAGCGTAGCGGGTTACAATGAGCAGTTCTTC | CASSVAGYNEQFF
once | TRBJ2-1 | - | TRBV15 | TGTGCCACCAGCTCTCTACCACTTGCCCTCAATGAGCAGTTCTTC | CATSSLPLALNEQFF
- | TRBJ2-2 | - | TRBV9 | TGTGCCAGCAGCCCCAACACCGGGGAGCTGTTTTTT | CASSPNTGELFF
- | TRBJ2-4 | TRBD1 | TRBV19 | TGTGCCAGTAGTATAGATCTTGGGACAGGAGGCCTAGGCATTCAGTACTTC | CASSIDLGTGGLGIQYF
few | TRBJ2-7 | - | TRBV10-1 | TGCGCCAGCAGTGAGTTGGTTAACTACGAGCAGTACTTC | CASSELVNYEQYF
- | TRBJ2-7 | - | TRBV10-3 | TGTGCCACACAGCGCCAAACCTCCTACGAGCAGTACTTC | CATQRQTSYEQYF
- | TRBJ1-1 | - | TRBV20-1 | TGCAGTGCTAGAAGACACGGAGCTTTCTTT | CSARRHGAFF
- | TRBJ2-5 | - | TRBV29-1 | TGCAGCGTTGAAGAGGGAAGAATCCAAGAGACCCAGTACTTC | CSVEEGRIQETQYF
few | TRBJ2-7 | - | TRBV21-1 | TGTGCCAGCAGCAAAGTAAAGACCGGGACAGAGACCTACGAGCAGTACTTC | CASSKVKTGTETYEQYF
few | TRBJ2-1 | - | TRBV4-3 | TGCGCCAGCAGCCAAGGATTTATCCGCGAGCAGTTCTTC | CASSQGFIREQFF
- | TRBJ2-1 | TRBD1 | TRBV10-2 | TGCGCCAGCAGAATCCGGGACAGTGAGACGAATGAGCAGTTCTTC | CASRIRDSETNEQFF
- | TRBJ2-5 | TRBD1 | TRBV6-1 | TGTGCCAGCAGTGGGACCGGGACAGCCCAAGAGACCCAGTACTTC | CASSGTGTAQETQYF
- | TRBJ2-4 | - | TRBV6-1 | TGTGCCAGCAGACTAGCCAAAAACATTCAGTACTTC | CASRLAKNIQYF